This passage covers 32 T cell receptor beta chains from one sample sequenced in a study of blood T cell repertoires in COVID-19 (TCRdb year 2020). To prepare the library, the immunoSEQ multiplex PCR assay was applied. TCRdb took this table from immuneACCESS and kept in-frame rearrangements with V and J called. Such tables lack part of the clones; where checked against another copy, unresolved V genes explain under half of the gap, and the rest is unexplained. Recorded for this sample are about 20,000 clones; about four fifths of them occurred a single time. 56% of the sample is held by the ten biggest clonotypes. The material sequenced was peripheral blood. These receptors were taken from an elderly man with acute or convalescent COVID-19.

This chain uses TRBV24-1 with TRBJ2-5; maybe TRBD2 (6 bases). Germline lookup yields CDR1 KGHDR and CDR2 SFDVKD. The germline V and J ends were trimmed by 3 bases and 5 bases, with 15 bases remaining between them. CDR3 length equals 15 residues. CDR3: CATSDPLSREETQYF. The CDR3 nucleotides read TGTGCCACCAGTGATCCACTATCACGGGAGGAGACCCAGTACTTC.

This clone has more than one count but fewer than ten. The V and J genes are TRBV6-6 and TRBJ2-7; D is ambiguous. Germline V gene sequence: CDR1 MNHNY, CDR2 SVGAGI (reference sequence). The length of the CDR3 is 12 residues. V was pared by 2 bases and J by 1 base, with 3 bases between. The CDR3 loop reads CASSYTSYEQYF. The CDR3 coding sequence is TGTGCCAGCAGTTACACTTCCTACGAGCAGTACTTC.

This clone has a single count. V is TRBV19 and J is TRBJ2-1; TRBD1 matches at 7 bases. Trimming removed 3 bases from V and 8 bases from J; junction bases left unmatched: 4. The CDR3 is 13 amino acids. Germline V gives CDR1 LNHDA, CDR2 SQIVND (reference sequence). CDR3 coding DNA: TGTGCCAGTAGTATTAGGGGGCGGGATGAGCAGTTCTTC. It encodes CASSIRGRDEQFF.

This clone has just one count. The chain recombines TRBV7-8 with TRBJ2-3, with a tentative D call TRBD2 (6 bases). CDR1 and CDR2 (germline): SGHVS, FQNEAQ. Trimming removed 5 bases at V and 5 bases at J, with 20 bases between. This CDR3 has 16 residues. CDR3 DNA sequence: TGTGCCAGCAGCGACCCGGAGGAGGGCCTCAGAGATACGCAGTATTTT. It specifies CASSDPEEGLRDTQYF.

In this sample, this clone turned up once. This sequence joins TRBV10-3 and TRBJ1-4; TRBD1 might be the D (5 bases). In germline, CDR1 is ENHRY, CDR2 SYGVKD. Trimming took off 2 bases at V and 8 bases at J, with 6 bases between the two ends. The CDR3 sequence is 12 residues long. CDR3 region: CAISEDSEKLFF. The CDR3 nucleotides are TGTGCCATCAGTGAGGACAGCGAAAAACTGTTTTTT.

The chain links TRBV7-9 to TRBJ1-2; a weak D match, TRBD1 (5 bases). This CDR3 is built from 15 residues. V shed 0 bases and J shed 1 base, with 9 bases lying between them. Looked up from germline, CDR1 is SEHNR and CDR2 is FQNEAQ (reference sequence). Here the CDR3 DNA reads TGTGCCAGCAGCTTAGCAGGGGCGAGTAACTATGGCTACACCTTC. This codes for CASSLAGASNYGYTF.

The V gene is TRBV5-4, the J gene TRBJ2-1; 16 bases are a match to TRBD2. The germline gives CDR1 SGHNT, CDR2 YYREEE (reference sequence). The CDR3 is 16 amino acids. V trimming: 3 bases; J trimming: 9 bases; junction bases outside the gene matches: 6. The CDR3 nucleotides are TGTGCCAGCAGCTCGGGACTAGCGGGAGGGCAAAGTGAGCAGTTCTTC. Protein: CASSSGLAGGQSEQFF.

This clone has only a few counts. J is TRBJ2-2 and V is TRBV4-2; 8 nucleotides line up with TRBD2. The trim removed 1 base at V and 2 bases at J, leaving 6 bases unmatched. CDR3 length: 17 residues. The germline gives CDR1 LGHNA, CDR2 YNFKEQ. This chain's CDR3 is CASSQVRTSYNTGELFF. The CDR3 DNA sequence: TGTGCCAGCAGCCAAGTCCGGACTAGCTATAACACCGGGGAGCTGTTTTTT.

Only a few counts were recorded for this clone. This chain joins TRBV28 and TRBJ2-1; the match to TRBD2 covers 7 bases. The trim removed 5 bases at V and 5 bases at J, leaving 6 bases unmatched. Germline V lookup: CDR1 MDHEN, CDR2 SYDVKM. The CDR3 is 14 residues long. The chain's CDR3 is CASSPRTRNNEQFF. The CDR3 DNA sequence: TGTGCCAGCAGTCCCCGGACTAGGAACAATGAGCAGTTCTTC.

The rearrangement links TRBV6-2 or TRBV6-3 to TRBJ2-1, with 8 bases that match TRBD1. V shed 7 bases, J shed 4 bases, and the junction held 9 bases outside the gene matches. CDR3 size: 15 residues. The germline gives CDR1 MNHEY, CDR2 SVGEGT. CDR3 residues: CASTPGTGPYNEQFF. The CDR3 coding sequence is TGTGCCAGCACCCCGGGGACAGGACCTTACAATGAGCAGTTCTTC.

The chain carries TRBV9 and TRBJ2-3; 8 positions match TRBD2. The V segment lost 4 bases and the J segment 1 base; nucleotides outside the gene matches: 11. CDR3 length: 17 residues. Germline assignment: CDR1 SGDLS and CDR2 YYNGEE. The CDR3 loop reads CASSLLLAGLCTDTQYF. The CDR3 DNA reads TGTGCCAGCAGCCTCCTTCTAGCGGGCCTCTGCACAGATACGCAGTATTTT. The full variable domain, its missing parts supplied by reference TRBV9 and TRBJ2-3, is DSGVTQTPKHLITATGQRVTLRCSPRSGDLSVYWYQQSLDQGLQFLIQYYNGEERAKGNILERFSAQQFPDLHSELNLSSLELGDSALYFCASSLLLAGLCTDTQYFGPGTRLTVL.

This clone was detected only a few times. V usage is TRBV28 and J usage is TRBJ1-1; possibly TRBD1 for D (5 bases). The CDR3 consists of 13 residues. Trimming removed 3 bases from V and 1 base from J, with 6 bases in between. In germline, CDR1 is MDHEN, CDR2 SYDVKM. The CDR3 region has the DNA TGTGCCAGCAGTTTTAGGGGGAACACTGAAGCTTTCTTT. Encoded protein: CASSFRGNTEAFF. The full variable domain, in which reference TRBV28 and TRBJ1-1 provide the parts outside the CDR3, is DVKVTQSSRYLVKRTGEKVFLECVQDMDHENMFWYRQDPGLGLRLIYFSYDVKMKEKGDIPEGYSVSREKKERFSLILESASTNQTSMYLCASSFRGNTEAFFGQGTRLTVV.

The chain is built from TRBV6-2 or TRBV6-3 and TRBJ2-3, with 11 bases identical to TRBD1. Losses at the gene ends were 4 bases for V and 2 bases for J; bases not matched to a gene: 14. Germline V gene sequence: CDR1 MNHEY, CDR2 SVGEGT. This CDR3 spans 19 amino acids. DNA of the CDR3: TGTGCCAGCAGTTCTGAACCCCCTGGACAGGGGGCGTCCACAGATACGCAGTATTTT. This sequence encodes CASSSEPPGQGASTDTQYF.

This chain connects TRBV7-2 to TRBJ1-2, with TRBD1 as a possible D gene (5 bases). From germline, CDR1 is SGHTA and CDR2 FQGNSA. This CDR3 region has 16 residues. Between the trimmed V and J ends, which lost 3 bases and 7 bases, there was a span of 21 bases. The CDR3 spells CASSFNFRSRAAGYTF. DNA for the CDR3: TGTGCCAGCAGCTTTAACTTTCGTAGCAGGGCCGCTGGCTACACCTTC.

This chain connects TRBV19 to TRBJ1-4, with a tentative D call TRBD1 (5 bases). The germline gives CDR1 LNHDA, CDR2 SQIVND (reference sequence). Trimming took 7 bases from V and 0 from J, leaving 12 bases between them. The CDR3 spans 15 residues. The CDR3: CASTRQRATNEKLFF. The CDR3 coding sequence is TGTGCCAGTACCCGACAGCGAGCAACTAATGAAAAACTGTTTTTT. The complete variable domain, with remaining parts taken from reference TRBV19 and TRBJ1-4, reads DGGITQSPKYLFRKEGQNVTLSCEQNLNHDAMYWYRQDPGQGLRLIYYSQIVNDFQKGDIAEGYSVSREKKESFPLTVTSAQKNPTAFYLCASTRQRATNEKLFFGSGTQLSVL.

Only one count was recorded for this clone. V usage is TRBV7-8 and J usage is TRBJ1-6, with D possibly TRBD1 on 6 matching bases. V dropped 3 bases and J dropped 7 bases, with 13 bases sitting between them. Germline CDR1 reads SGHVS; CDR2 reads FQNEAQ. There are 15 residues in the CDR3. The CDR3 DNA follows: TGTGCCAGCAGCTTTGACAGGAGAGGAAATTCACCCCTCCACTTT. This translates into CASSFDRRGNSPLHF.

The V gene is TRBV19, the J gene TRBJ2-3; 7 bases line up with TRBD2. Germline V gene data show CDR1 as LNHDA and CDR2 as SQIVND (reference sequence). Germline trimming cut 3 bases from V and 0 bases from J; bases unmatched to any gene: 9. The CDR3 has 17 residues. The CDR3 region has the DNA TGTGCCAGTAGTATTGTATCGGGACTATTAAGCACAGATACGCAGTATTTT. It specifies CASSIVSGLLSTDTQYF.

J is TRBJ2-3 and V is TRBV19; 7 bases align to TRBD2. The CDR3 length is 14 residues. Germline V gene sequence: CDR1 LNHDA, CDR2 SQIVND (reference sequence). With V trimmed by 6 bases and J by 5 bases, 8 bases remained unmatched. The CDR3 reads CASRLAAAGDTQYF. DNA of the CDR3: TGTGCCAGTAGGCTAGCGGCCGCGGGAGATACGCAGTATTTT.

The chain combines TRBV5-1 with TRBJ2-2; TRBD2 agrees at 10 bases. With V trimmed by 0 bases and J by 4 bases, 12 bases remained unmatched. CDR3 length: 19 residues. CDR1 and CDR2 (germline): SGHRS, YFSETQ. The CDR3 protein is CASSLGRLAGAYGTGELFF. CDR3 sequence (DNA): TGCGCCAGCAGCTTGGGCCGGCTAGCGGGAGCCTACGGCACCGGGGAGCTGTTTTTT. Filled out from reference TRBV5-1 and TRBJ2-2, the complete variable domain reads KAGVTQTPRYLIKTRGQQVTLSCSPISGHRSVSWYQQTPGQGLQFLFEYFSETQRNKGNFPGRFSGRQFSNSRSEMNVSTLELGDSALYLCASSLGRLAGAYGTGELFFGEGSRLTVL.

The chain recombines TRBV6-2 or TRBV6-3 with TRBJ1-3; D is ambiguous. This CDR3 has 14 amino acids. The V gene lost 5 bases and the J gene lost 0 bases, with 8 bases spanning the gap. The germline CDR1 and CDR2 sequences are MNHEY and SVGEGT. The CDR3: CASSKPSSGNTIYF. The CDR3 bases are TGTGCCAGCAGTAAACCGAGCTCTGGAAACACCATATATTTT.

The chain joins TRBV7-2 to TRBJ2-7; weak D call: TRBD1 (6 bases). Germline V gene data show CDR1 as SGHTA and CDR2 as FQGNSA. Trimming took 4 bases from V and 3 from J, leaving 10 bases between them. CDR3 length: 13 amino acids. CDR3 residues: CASSSGHSYEQYF. The CDR3 coding sequence is TGTGCCAGCAGCTCGGGACATAGCTACGAGCAGTACTTC. The full variable domain, in which reference TRBV7-2 and TRBJ2-7 provide the parts outside the CDR3, is GAGVSQSPSNKVTEKGKDVELRCDPISGHTALYWYRQSLGQGLEFLIYFQGNSAPDKSGLPSDRFSAERTGGSVSTLTIQRTQQEDSAVYLCASSSGHSYEQYFGPGTRLTVT.

This sequence joins TRBV7-3 and TRBJ2-1; 8 nucleotides align to TRBD2. Germline V gene lookup returns CDR1 SGHTA and CDR2 FQGTGA. The CDR3 loop spans 16 amino acids. With V trimmed by 5 bases and J by 0 bases, 6 bases remained unmatched. DNA for the CDR3: TGTGCCAGCAGCAGCGATCTAGCGGGCTCCTACAATGAGCAGTTCTTC. It specifies CASSSDLAGSYNEQFF.

The chain combines TRBV27 with TRBJ1-4, with 8 positions matching TRBD1. Germline V gives CDR1 MNHEY, CDR2 SMNVEV (reference sequence). The V and J ends lost 5 bases and 8 bases, in that order; junction bases with no gene match: 7. The CDR3 runs to 14 residues. CDR3 sequence reads: CASSPRQGREKLFF. The CDR3 nucleotides are TGTGCCAGCAGTCCACGACAGGGGAGAGAAAAACTGTTTTTT.

The V call is TRBV29-1, the J call TRBJ1-2; TRBD1 matches at 9 bases. The length of the CDR3 is 14 residues. Per germline, CDR1 SQVTM and CDR2 ANQGSEA. V trimming: 7 bases; J trimming: 2 bases; junction bases outside the gene matches: 8. CDR3 sequence (DNA): TGCAGCGCCGGCGCTGGACAGGGGAACTATGGCTACACCTTC. Translation gives CSAGAGQGNYGYTF.

Only a few counts were recorded for this clone. The chain links TRBV2 to TRBJ1-5, with 7 bases that match TRBD1. Germline V CDR1 and CDR2: SNHLY, FYNNEI. V lost 7 bases and J lost 6; bases outside the gene matches: 12. The CDR3 extends over 15 amino acids. The CDR3 region has the DNA TGTGCCAGCAAGAATCAGACAGGGCAAGTTCAGCCCCAGCATTTT. This sequence encodes CASKNQTGQVQPQHF.

The V gene is TRBV5-5, the J gene TRBJ1-3, with TRBD1 as a possible D gene (6 bases). This CDR3 comprises 12 residues. Per germline, CDR1 SGHKS and CDR2 YYEKEE (reference sequence). The V end was cut by 3 bases, the J end by 9 bases, with 10 bases between. Here the CDR3 reads CASSYRVGTIYF. Written as DNA, the CDR3 is TGTGCCAGCAGCTACAGGGTCGGCACCATATATTTT.

Only one count was recorded for this clone. This sequence joins TRBV15 and TRBJ2-7; perhaps TRBD1 as D (6 bases). Germline V gene data show CDR1 as LNHNV and CDR2 as YYDKDF (reference sequence). CDR3 length: 15 residues. The germline V and J ends were trimmed by 5 bases and 0 bases, with 14 bases remaining between them. CDR3 sequence reads: CATSGGRTASYEQYF. The CDR3 DNA is TGTGCCACCAGCGGGGGCAGGACAGCCTCCTACGAGCAGTACTTC.

The rearrangement joins TRBV3-1 (or the pseudogene TRBV3-2) to TRBJ1-2; 7 nucleotides line up with TRBD1. The CDR3 has 14 amino acids. J gave up 8 bases and V 0 bases, and 6 bases lay outside the gene matches. CDR1 is LGHDT, CDR2 YNNKEL, per germline (reference sequence). The CDR3 region has the DNA TGTGCCAGCAGCCAAGATCTAGGGGGCGCGGGCTACACCTTC. Residues: CASSQDLGGAGYTF.

The V gene is TRBV27, the J gene TRBJ1-2, with 8 bases fitting TRBD1. Germline V lookup: CDR1 MNHEY, CDR2 SMNVEV (reference sequence). Losses at the gene ends were 2 bases for V and 8 bases for J; bases not matched to a gene: 7. This CDR3 region has 14 residues. The CDR3 reads CASSLLGQGSGYTF. CDR3 in DNA: TGTGCCAGCAGTTTACTCGGACAGGGAAGCGGCTACACCTTC.

The chain is built from TRBV18 and TRBJ1-5; no definite D call. There are 14 residues in the CDR3. The V gene lost 3 bases and the J gene lost 6 bases, with 12 bases spanning the gap. The germline V gene encodes CDR1 KGHSH and CDR2 LQKENI. The CDR3 nucleotides are TGTGCCAGCTCACCCCAGGAGGTCAGTCAGCCCCAGCATTTT. Encoded protein: CASSPQEVSQPQHF.

The CDR3 protein is CASSGEGLYGYTF. Here the CDR3 DNA reads TGTGCCAGCAGCGGAGAGGGTCTCTATGGCTACACCTTC. The chain couples TRBV9 to TRBJ1-2; no reliable D call. This CDR3 comprises 13 residues. Trimming left V 3 bases short and J 4 bases short, with 10 bases between. Germline CDR1 reads SGDLS; CDR2 reads YYNGEE. Full variable domain (rest looked up from reference TRBV9 and TRBJ1-2): DSGVTQTPKHLITATGQRVTLRCSPRSGDLSVYWYQQSLDQGLQFLIQYYNGEERAKGNILERFSAQQFPDLHSELNLSSLELGDSALYFCASSGEGLYGYTFGSGTRLTVV.

This clone was seen repeatedly, ten times or more. The chain uses TRBV7-7 and TRBJ2-7; D may be TRBD2 (5 bases). The V gene's germline CDR1 is SSHAT and CDR2 FNYEAQ (reference sequence). The CDR3 sequence is 13 residues long. CDR3 DNA: TGTGCTAGCAGCTTAGCGCGAGGAGCGGAGCAGTACGTC. Its translation is CASSLARGAEQYV.